The 15 T cell receptor beta chains reported below all come from one sample, sequenced in a study of T cells after yellow fever vaccination (dated by TCRdb to 2018 to 2020). Library generation was performed with 5' RACE. Reads for this sample came from an Illumina HiSeq 2500. TCRdb took the public reads, trimmed them with fastp at Q25, ran MiXCR for clone calling and kept in-frame beta chains. Records with the same CDR3 protein are collapsed into one entry carrying the most frequent genes and DNA. This sample comprises around 350,000 distinct CDR3 sequences, under 7.5% of them detected only once. Around 16% of the sample lies in the top ten. The sample's treatment or condition label, in plain terms: live attenuated yellow fever vaccine strain. The source material was PBMCs, sampled 5 days after the yellow fever booster vaccination. The origin of the receptors is a young man who received the YFV17D yellow fever vaccine.

This sequence joins TRBV7-9 and TRBJ1-4, with a possible D match to TRBD1 (5 bases). The CDR3 has 16 residues. Germline-derived CDR1 and CDR2 are SEHNR and FQNEAQ (reference sequence). V was cut by 5 bases and J by 0 bases, with 13 bases left in between. The CDR3 loop reads CASSPGLGATNEKLFF. Written as DNA, the CDR3 is TGTGCCAGCAGCCCGGGGCTGGGCGCAACTAATGAAAAACTGTTTTTT.

There are many counts of this clonotype. This rearrangement joins TRBV3-1 to TRBJ2-2; maybe TRBD2 (5 bases). Germline V CDR1 and CDR2: LGHDT, YNNKEL (reference sequence). The V end lost 0 bases, the J end lost 4 bases, and 9 bases lay between the germline ends. This CDR3 spans 15 amino acids. CDR3 nucleotides: TGTGCCAGCAGCCAAGAATCCCGGGGCACCGGGGAGCTGTTTTTT. It is translated as CASSQESRGTGELFF.

This clonotype was observed a handful of times. This chain joins TRBV7-6 and TRBJ1-5; no reliable D call. Germline CDR1 and CDR2: SGHVS and FNYEAQ. V was shortened by 8 bases and J by 6 bases, with 14 bases between the two germline ends. This CDR3 is 13 amino acids long. In nucleotides, the CDR3 is TGTGCCAGCGGCGGTTTAAGAGGTCAGCCCCAGCATTTT. It codes for CASGGLRGQPQHF. The full variable domain, completed using reference TRBV7-6 and TRBJ1-5, is GAGVSQSPRYKVTKRGQDVALRCDPISGHVSLYWYRQALGQGPEFLTYFNYEAQQDKSGLPNDRFSAERPEGSISTLTIQRTEQRDSAMYRCASGGLRGQPQHFGDGTRLSIL.

The rearrangement links TRBV7-2 to TRBJ2-5; D not certain. Germline CDR1 reads SGHTA; CDR2 reads FQGNSA. Deletions cut 5 bases from V and 5 bases from J, with 6 bases between. This CDR3 is built from 11 residues. The CDR3 loop reads CASSKSETQYF. The CDR3 DNA reads as TGTGCCAGCAGCAAGTCGGAGACCCAGTACTTC.

In its sample, this clonotype was seen many times. J is TRBJ2-5 and V is TRBV5-1; TRBD1 is a possible D gene (6 bases). Germline V gives CDR1 SGHRS, CDR2 YFSETQ. The CDR3 runs to 14 residues. V shed 0 bases and J shed 7 bases, with 13 bases lying between them. CDR3 sequence: CASSLGQEIGTQYF. The CDR3 nucleotides read TGCGCCAGCAGCTTGGGACAGGAGATTGGGACCCAGTACTTC. Drawing the rest from reference TRBV5-1 and TRBJ2-5, the complete variable domain is KAGVTQTPRYLIKTRGQQVTLSCSPISGHRSVSWYQQTPGQGLQFLFEYFSETQRNKGNFPGRFSGRQFSNSRSEMNVSTLELGDSALYLCASSLGQEIGTQYFGPGTRLLVL.

This rearrangement joins TRBV13 to TRBJ2-1; TRBD1 or TRBD2 may be the D gene (5 bases each). This CDR3 has 14 residues. V shed 5 bases and J shed 8 bases, with 16 bases lying between them. Germline lookup yields CDR1 PRHDT and CDR2 FYEKMQ (reference sequence). The CDR3 nucleotides are TGTGCCAGCAGCGCCGGGACCGCGACGTATGAGCAGTTCTTC. This translates into CASSAGTATYEQFF.

In this sample, this clonotype turned up many times. The chain recombines TRBV11-2 with TRBJ2-7, with D possibly being TRBD2 (5 bases). The V end lost 3 bases, the J end lost 6 bases, and 12 bases lay between the germline ends. The CDR3 has 13 residues. Looked up from germline, CDR1 is SGHAT and CDR2 is FQNNGV. CDR3 in DNA: TGTGCCAGCAGCTTCCTAGATGCGGGCGAGCAGTACTTC. Its translation is CASSFLDAGEQYF.

The table lists this clonotype with many counts. The chain is built from TRBV11-2 and TRBJ2-7; TRBD2 agrees at 11 bases. This CDR3 comprises 19 residues. Trimming removed 1 base from V and 0 bases from J; junction bases left unmatched: 11. Per the germline V gene, CDR1 is SGHAT and CDR2 is FQNNGV. CDR3 sequence reads: CASSLGLAGGWEASYEQYF. The CDR3 DNA reads TGTGCCAGCAGCTTAGGTCTAGCGGGAGGTTGGGAGGCCTCCTACGAGCAGTACTTC.

This clonotype was seen only a few times. The V and J genes are TRBV28 and TRBJ2-5; 8 bases map to TRBD2. The germline V gene encodes CDR1 MDHEN and CDR2 SYDVKM. The CDR3 is 15 amino acids. The trim removed 4 bases at V and 5 bases at J, leaving 9 bases unmatched. CDR3 in amino acids: CASSYDREGLETQYF. CDR3 in DNA: TGTGCCAGCAGTTATGATCGGGAGGGCCTTGAGACCCAGTACTTC.

The chain is built from TRBV5-1 and TRBJ2-3, with 11 nucleotides matching TRBD1. Germline V gene sequence: CDR1 SGHRS, CDR2 YFSETQ. CDR3 length: 15 amino acids. V was pared by 4 bases and J by 2 bases, with 3 bases of the junction left unmatched. The CDR3 bases are TGCGCCAGCAGCAATGGACAGGGGGCCACAGATACGCAGTATTTT. It specifies CASSNGQGATDTQYF. The whole variable domain, filled in from reference TRBV5-1 and TRBJ2-3, reads KAGVTQTPRYLIKTRGQQVTLSCSPISGHRSVSWYQQTPGQGLQFLFEYFSETQRNKGNFPGRFSGRQFSNSRSEMNVSTLELGDSALYLCASSNGQGATDTQYFGPGTRLTVL.

This rearrangement joins TRBV20-1 to TRBJ1-2, with D possibly matching TRBD1 (6 bases). CDR3 length: 12 residues. V gave up 6 bases and J gave up 2 bases, with 10 bases separating them. The V gene's germline CDR1 is DFQATT and CDR2 SNEGSKA (reference sequence). CDR3 residues: CSALQGNYGYTF. DNA of the CDR3: TGCAGTGCCCTACAGGGCAACTATGGCTACACCTTC.

This clonotype was recorded at least ten times. The chain employs TRBV5-1 and TRBJ2-3; D is possibly TRBD2 (5 bases). The CDR3 sequence is 15 residues long. Germline V gene sequence: CDR1 SGHRS, CDR2 YFSETQ. V shed 5 bases and J shed 0 bases, with 13 bases lying between them. CDR3 amino acids: CASRKIAMSTDTQYF. The CDR3 DNA reads as TGCGCCAGCAGGAAGATAGCGATGAGCACAGATACGCAGTATTTT.

This clonotype was detected ten times or more. The chain has TRBV28 and TRBJ1-1; no definite D call. The CDR3 consists of 12 residues. The germline gives CDR1 MDHEN, CDR2 SYDVKM. Deletions cut 6 bases from V and 11 bases from J, with 16 bases between. The CDR3 coding sequence is TGTGCCAGCAGCCAAAAACCCGCCGGGGCTTTCTTT. It translates to CASSQKPAGAFF.

The CDR3, as DNA: TGCAGTGCTAGTCCGCGGGATTGGCTCCGAGAGACCCAGTACTTC. It codes for CSASPRDWLRETQYF. The chain uses TRBV20-1 and TRBJ2-5; TRBD2 is a possible D gene (6 bases). The CDR3 runs 15 residues. V was clipped by 3 bases and J by 4 bases, with 18 bases between them. The germline V gene has CDR1 DFQATT and CDR2 SNEGSKA (reference sequence).

This clonotype has a count of ten or more. The chain combines TRBV4-3 with TRBJ2-7; perhaps TRBD1 as D (5 bases). Trimming took off 0 bases at V and 4 bases at J, with 13 bases between the two ends. CDR1 is LGHNA and CDR2 is YSLEER in the germline V gene. The CDR3 covers 15 residues. The CDR3 loop reads CASSQEGQGRYEQYF. The DNA for the CDR3 is TGCGCCAGCAGCCAAGAAGGGCAGGGTCGGTACGAGCAGTACTTC.